Presented here are 21 T cell receptor beta chains from one specimen sequenced in a study of CD8+CD57+ T cells in acquired aplastic anemia listed by TCRdb under 2018. Instrument used: Illumina HiSeq 2000. Profiling of TCR beta VDJ combinations and CDR3 sequences used genomic DNA as the template. TCRdb reprocessed the public reads (quality trimming at Q25 with fastp, clone calling with MiXCR) and kept in-frame beta chains. Rows are unified per CDR3 protein, each entry keeping the most common DNA and genes. The sample table records about 420,000 distinct CDR3 sequences; just under 70% of these occur just once. 3% to 4.5% of the sample rests with the top ten. The material sequenced was sorted CD4+, CD8+, or CD8+CD57+ T cells (not recorded which) from PBMCs. These receptors all come from a human donor in good health, serving as a control.

This clonotype came up many times. This sequence joins TRBV6-5 and TRBJ2-5; D possibly corresponds to TRBD1 (7 bases). The CDR3 is 14 residues long. CDR1 and CDR2 (germline): MNHEY, SVGAGI. The V and J ends lost 10 bases and 5 bases respectively, with 20 bases between them. The CDR3 DNA reads as TGTGCCACGGCTTGGACAGGCGGAGGGGAGACCCAGTACTTC. Its translation: CATAWTGGGETQYF.

Many counts were recorded for this clonotype. The chain is built from TRBV7-2 and TRBJ2-5; 7 bases line up with TRBD2. The germline V gene encodes CDR1 SGHTA and CDR2 FQGNSA. V trimming: 3 bases; J trimming: 9 bases; junction bases outside the gene matches: 7. CDR3 length: 13 amino acids. The CDR3 protein is CASSLERGGAQYF. As DNA, the CDR3 is TGTGCCAGCAGCTTGGAGCGGGGCGGGGCCCAGTACTTC.

On this clonotype: Mismatch with germline at one junction end may stem from a read error. V is TRBV25-1 and J is TRBJ2-1; D gene uncertain. This CDR3 has 15 residues. Germline loops: CDR1 MGHDK, CDR2 SYGVNS. CDR3 in DNA: TGTGCCAACAGTGAAGGCCCCGAGCAACCCAATGAGCAGTTCTTC. This translates into CANSEGPEQPNEQFF.

This clonotype showed up just once. In nucleotides, the CDR3 is TGCAGTGCTAGATTGCGAGATTCACCCCAGCAGTACTTC. Translated, it gives CSARLRDSPQQYF. The chain is built from TRBV20-1 and TRBJ2-7; D remains ambiguous. The CDR3 spans 13 residues. CDR1 and CDR2 (germline): DFQATT, SNEGSKA (reference sequence). Trimming removed 2 bases at V and 8 bases at J, with 16 bases between.

The rearrangement links TRBV10-1 to TRBJ2-7, with a weak D call TRBD2 (5 bases). The CDR3 extends over 14 amino acids. The V and J ends lost 6 bases and 9 bases respectively, with 21 bases between them. CDR1 and CDR2 (germline): WNHNN, SYGVQD (reference sequence). CDR3 DNA: TGCGCCAGCAGCCCCGGGATATCGCCCCACCTGCAGTACTTC. Translated, it gives CASSPGISPHLQYF.

This clonotype was counted ten times or more. The rearrangement uses TRBV9 and TRBJ1-2; D is unclear. Trimming cost V 4 bases and J 3 bases, with 7 bases left between them. Germline V gene sequence: CDR1 SGDLS, CDR2 YYNGEE. This CDR3 contains 12 residues. CDR3 nucleotides: TGTGCCAGCAGCACCGGCGACTATGGCTACACCTTC. It translates to CASSTGDYGYTF.

This clonotype showed up many times. The chain combines TRBV19 with TRBJ1-4; 7 bases map to TRBD1. CDR3 length equals 16 residues. The trim removed 4 bases at V and 5 bases at J, leaving 10 bases unmatched. Germline V lookup: CDR1 LNHDA, CDR2 SQIVND (reference sequence). The CDR3 DNA follows: TGTGCCAGTAGTACGTGGACAGGTCGTGCGAATGAAAAACTGTTTTTT. Translated: CASSTWTGRANEKLFF.

The chain has TRBV20-1 and TRBJ2-7, with D possibly matching TRBD1 (6 bases). Germline CDR1 DFQATT, CDR2 SNEGSKA (reference sequence). Trimming took off 4 bases at V and 3 bases at J, with 10 bases between the two ends. The CDR3 covers 12 residues. DNA of the CDR3: TGCAGTGCTAACGGCAGGGGCTACGAGCAGTACTTC. Its translation is CSANGRGYEQYF.

On this clonotype itself: At one boundary the junction diverges from the germline segment, which might be a read error. The V and J genes are TRBV2 and TRBJ2-1, with D possibly called TRBD1 or TRBD2 (6 bases each). Germline V lookup: CDR1 SNHLY, CDR2 FYNNEI. The CDR3 length is 13 residues. The CDR3 DNA follows: TGTGCCAGCAGCCCCCTCAGGGGAGGTGAGCACTTCTTC. This encodes CASSPLRGGEHFF.

A word on this clonotype: Since no conserved phenylalanine or tryptophan closes the CDR3, a read error is the likely cause. The chain joins TRBV7-2 to TRBJ1-4; D uncertain. The CDR3 length is 13 residues. Trimming stripped 3 bases from V and 11 bases from J, with 13 bases between. Germline-derived CDR1 and CDR2 are SGHTA and FQGNSA. The CDR3 DNA reads as TGTGCCAGCAGCTTGAACATGGACGAGAAACTGTTTTAC. It codes for CASSLNMDEKLFY.

This clonotype has more than one count but fewer than ten. The chain joins TRBV20-1 to TRBJ2-7; TRBD1 might be the D (6 bases). From germline, CDR1 is DFQATT and CDR2 SNEGSKA (reference sequence). V was pared by 6 bases and J by 2 bases, with 14 bases between. This CDR3 has 13 residues. CDR3 sequence: CSALDRLPYEQYF. The CDR3 DNA is TGCAGTGCCCTTGACAGGCTCCCCTACGAGCAGTACTTC.

The V call is TRBV25-1, the J call TRBJ2-2, with a possible D match to TRBD2 (6 bases). The CDR3 has 14 residues. Germline CDR1 and CDR2: MGHDK and SYGVNS. V dropped 5 bases and J dropped 4 bases, with 11 bases sitting between them. This CDR3 is CASSKGGGTGELFF. The CDR3 region has the DNA TGTGCCAGCAGTAAGGGAGGCGGCACCGGGGAGCTGTTTTTT.

This clonotype is a singleton in its sample. At one end the junction does not follow the germline gene, possibly because of a read error. The chain carries TRBV7-2 and TRBJ1-2; D is ambiguous. CDR3 length: 14 residues. From germline, CDR1 is SGHTA and CDR2 FQGNSA. The CDR3 sequence: CASSLVATTYEQNF. The CDR3 coding sequence is TGTGCCAGCAGCTTGGTGGCGACCACCTACGAGCAGAACTTC.

This clonotype was seen just once. The chain employs TRBV2 and TRBJ1-1; D is possibly TRBD1 (5 bases). V was trimmed by 10 bases and J by 5 bases, leaving 8 bases between them. CDR1 and CDR2 (germline): SNHLY, FYNNEI. This CDR3 spans 10 amino acids. The CDR3 DNA follows: TGTGCCAACCAGGGAACTGAAGCTTTCTTT. As protein: CANQGTEAFF.

J is TRBJ1-5 and V is TRBV11-2; D gene uncertain. Germline V gene data show CDR1 as SGHAT and CDR2 as FQNNGV. The CDR3 has 14 residues. The ends were cut back, 1 base at V and 6 bases at J, with 10 bases in the middle. The CDR3, as DNA: TGTGCCAGCAGCTTAGGACTAGCGGGTCAGCCCCAGCATTTT. Amino acid sequence: CASSLGLAGQPQHF.

This clonotype was seen repeatedly, ten times or more. This sequence joins TRBV6-5 and TRBJ2-3; D call uncertain. V lost 0 bases to trimming and J lost 5 bases, with 3 bases between them. The CDR3 runs to 12 residues. Germline values: CDR1 MNHEY, CDR2 SVGAGI. Written as DNA, the CDR3 is TGTGCCAGCAGTTACTCGAAAGATACGCAGTATTTT. Translating it yields CASSYSKDTQYF.

The chain joins TRBV20-1 to TRBJ1-3, with D perhaps TRBD1 (6 bases). The CDR3 runs to 13 residues. Trimming took off 0 bases at V and 11 bases at J, with 14 bases between the two ends. Looked up from germline, CDR1 is DFQATT and CDR2 is SNEGSKA (reference sequence). CDR3 loop: CSARDAGTQAIYF. The CDR3 coding sequence is TGCAGTGCTAGAGATGCCGGGACACAAGCCATATATTTT.

In regard to this clonotype: At one end the junction does not follow the germline gene, possibly because of a read error. The chain carries TRBV7-2 and TRBJ2-7; 7 bases match TRBD1. CDR1 is SGHTA and CDR2 is FQGNSA in the germline V gene. The CDR3 totals 14 residues. CDR3 sequence (DNA): TGTGCCAGCAGCTTAGGTAGGGGGCCGAATCAGCCCCAGTTC. Its translation: CASSLGRGPNQPQF.

Ten or more counts support this clonotype. The V and J genes are TRBV3-1 and TRBJ1-1; D not resolved. Germline V gives CDR1 LGHDT, CDR2 YNNKEL (reference sequence). The germline V and J ends were trimmed by 0 bases and 10 bases, with 6 bases remaining between them. There are 11 residues in the CDR3. CDR3 amino acids: CASSQEAGAFF. The CDR3 DNA reads TGTGCCAGCAGCCAAGAGGCCGGAGCTTTCTTT.

V usage is TRBV29-1 and J usage is TRBJ2-7, with 8 bases aligning to TRBD1. This CDR3 contains 13 residues. From germline, CDR1 is SQVTM and CDR2 ANQGSEA. Trimming removed 5 bases from V and 3 bases from J; junction bases left unmatched: 6. CDR3 sequence reads: CSVRQTGDYEQYF. The CDR3 DNA reads TGCAGCGTTCGTCAGACAGGGGACTACGAGCAGTACTTC.

The genes are TRBV2 and TRBJ2-5; perhaps TRBD2 as D (5 bases). Germline V CDR1 and CDR2: SNHLY, FYNNEI. This CDR3 has 15 amino acids. V shed 6 bases and J shed 8 bases, with 22 bases lying between them. Here the CDR3 reads CASSVKGYSGGTQYF. The CDR3 DNA sequence: TGTGCCAGCAGCGTCAAGGGCTACAGCGGCGGTACCCAGTACTTC.